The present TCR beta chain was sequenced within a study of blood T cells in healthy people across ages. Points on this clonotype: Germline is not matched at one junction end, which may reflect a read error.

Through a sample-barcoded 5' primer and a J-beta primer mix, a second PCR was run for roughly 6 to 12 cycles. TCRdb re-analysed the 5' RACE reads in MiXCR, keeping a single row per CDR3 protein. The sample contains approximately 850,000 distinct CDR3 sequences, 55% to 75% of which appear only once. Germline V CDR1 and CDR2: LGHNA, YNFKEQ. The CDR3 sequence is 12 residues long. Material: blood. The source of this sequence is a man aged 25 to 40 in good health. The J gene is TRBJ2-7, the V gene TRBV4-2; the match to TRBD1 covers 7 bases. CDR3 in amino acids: CTSSNNRGEQYF. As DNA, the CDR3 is TGTACCAGCAGCAATAACAGGGGCGAGCAGTACTTC.